The 20 T cell receptor beta chains presented below share a single source sample, sequenced in a study of T cells in Graves' hyperthyroidism and ophthalmopathy. Amplified TCR beta CDR3 regions came from RNA transcripts. First-round RT-PCR targeting the TCR CDR3 was performed with the HTBI primer set. TCRdb re-called the multiplex PCR reads through MiXCR, storing one row per CDR3 protein. The sample contains 75,000 to 100,000 distinct CDR3 sequences, around 50% of which appear only once. What was sequenced was blood. The receptors come from a woman aged 40-49 years with Graves' hyperthyroidism.

The genes are TRBV25-1 and TRBJ1-2, with TRBD1 matching over 10 bases. Trimming removed 3 bases from V and 2 bases from J; junction bases left unmatched: 9. The CDR3 runs 17 residues. Germline CDR1 is MGHDK and CDR2 is SYGVNS. The DNA for the CDR3 is TGTGCCAGCAGTGAGCGGGGACAGGGGAAGGGGAACTATGGCTACACCTTC. This translates into CASSERGQGKGNYGYTF.

This clonotype was counted many times. V gene TRBV4-2 combines with J gene TRBJ1-4, with D unresolved. Trimming pared 0 bases from V and 12 bases from J, leaving 14 bases between. This CDR3 spans 14 amino acids. CDR1 LGHNA and CDR2 YNFKEQ come from the germline V gene. In DNA, the CDR3 is TGTGCCAGCAGCCAAGACCCTGTTGATGAGGAACTGTTTTTT. It encodes CASSQDPVDEELFF.

This sequence joins TRBV5-8 and TRBJ2-5; D gene uncertain. Trimming took 4 bases from V and 9 from J, leaving 19 bases between them. The CDR3 is made up of 14 amino acids. The germline V gene has CDR1 SGHTS and CDR2 YDEGEE. The CDR3 coding sequence is TGTGCCAGCAGCCAATTTGTCTCAAATCAGCCCCAGTACTTC. This encodes CASSQFVSNQPQYF. The complete variable domain, with remaining parts taken from reference TRBV5-8 and TRBJ2-5, reads EAGVTQSPTHLIKTRGQQATLRCSPISGHTSVYWYQQALGLGLQFLLWYDEGEERNRGNFPPRFSGRQFPNYSSELNVNALELEDSALYLCASSQFVSNQPQYFGPGTRLLVL.

This clonotype was seen repeatedly, ten times or more. This chain links TRBV7-2 with TRBJ1-6, with 8 bases matching TRBD1. Trimming took 7 bases from V and 9 from J; bases not matched to a gene: 5. The CDR3 consists of 13 residues. Germline lookup yields CDR1 SGHTA and CDR2 FQGNSA. The CDR3 DNA reads as TGTGCCAGCAAACAGGGGGTTCTTTCACCCCTCCACTTT. As protein: CASKQGVLSPLHF.

The chain carries TRBV7-9 and TRBJ1-1; 8 nucleotides line up with TRBD1. Germline loops: CDR1 SEHNR, CDR2 FQNEAQ (reference sequence). V lost 5 bases and J lost 11; bases outside the gene matches: 4. CDR3 length: 11 amino acids. In DNA form, the CDR3 reads TGTGCCAGCAGCCAGGACAGGGTGGCTTTCTTT. Protein product: CASSQDRVAFF.

This clonotype has a count of ten or more. V usage is TRBV6-5 and J usage is TRBJ2-7; D is ambiguous. CDR1 MNHEY and CDR2 SVGAGI come from the germline V gene. The CDR3 contains 12 residues. Trimming cost V 2 bases and J 0 bases, with 2 bases left between them. The CDR3 is CASSYDSYEQYF. DNA for the CDR3: TGTGCCAGCAGTTACGACTCCTACGAGCAGTACTTC.

Only a few counts were recorded for this clonotype. The chain is built from TRBV30 and TRBJ2-7; D gene unclear. The CDR3 is 12 residues long. CDR1 and CDR2 (germline): GTSNPN, SVGIG (reference sequence). Trimming stripped 3 bases from V and 6 bases from J, with 12 bases between. The chain's CDR3 is CAWSLHLIEQYF. DNA for the CDR3: TGTGCCTGGAGCCTACACCTTATCGAGCAGTACTTC.

This clonotype appeared once. The chain links TRBV7-9 to TRBJ1-5; no clear D gene. In germline, CDR1 is SEHNR, CDR2 FQNEAQ (reference sequence). This CDR3 is built from 11 residues. Trimming removed 1 base at V and 11 bases at J, with 6 bases between. Here the CDR3 DNA reads TGTGCCAGCAGCTTAGGGGAGACCCAGCATTTT. The encoded protein is CASSLGETQHF.

The sample holds many counts of this clonotype. The rearrangement uses TRBV20-1 and TRBJ1-2, with D uncertain. V lost 6 bases to trimming and J lost 4 bases, with 15 bases between them. The germline V gene has CDR1 DFQATT and CDR2 SNEGSKA (reference sequence). This CDR3 has 13 residues. The chain's CDR3 is CSAPTQEIYGYTF. The CDR3 nucleotides read TGCAGTGCCCCAACTCAGGAAATCTATGGCTACACCTTC.

This clonotype was found many times. V is TRBV20-1 and J is TRBJ2-2; 7 nucleotides agree with TRBD2. From germline, CDR1 is DFQATT and CDR2 SNEGSKA (reference sequence). J lost 0 bases, V lost 6 bases, and 10 bases had no gene match. The CDR3 covers 16 residues. CDR3 region: CSADRLAGTNTGELFF. CDR3 nucleotides: TGCAGTGCCGACCGACTAGCTGGAACGAACACCGGGGAGCTGTTTTTT.

This clonotype was found many times. The rearrangement uses TRBV7-9 and TRBJ2-7, with D possibly matching TRBD2 (6 bases). This CDR3 is 14 amino acids long. Germline V gene lookup returns CDR1 SEHNR and CDR2 FQNEAQ (reference sequence). Trimming took 5 bases from V and 6 from J, leaving 17 bases between them. CDR3 protein: CASSGGIATGEQYF. As DNA, the CDR3 is TGTGCCAGCAGCGGAGGGATCGCTACGGGCGAGCAGTACTTC. Filled out from reference TRBV7-9 and TRBJ2-7, the complete variable domain reads DTGVSQNPRHKITKRGQNVTFRCDPISEHNRLYWYRQTLGQGPEFLTYFQNEAQLEKSRLLSDRFSAERPKGSFSTLEIQRTEQGDSAMYLCASSGGIATGEQYFGPGTRLTVT.

With regard to this clonotype: A much larger clone is a single base away; this may be a read error. The chain carries TRBV7-9 and TRBJ2-3; 13 nucleotides align to TRBD2. Looked up from germline, CDR1 is SEHNR and CDR2 is FQNEAQ (reference sequence). The CDR3 spans 17 residues. The CDR3 region is CASSTWTSGSNTDTQCF. DNA of the CDR3: TGTGCCAGCAGCACTTGGACTAGCGGGAGCAACACAGATACGCAGTGTTTT.

The chain joins TRBV7-9 to TRBJ1-5, with a possible D match to TRBD1 (6 bases). This CDR3 contains 16 residues. The germline CDR1 and CDR2 sequences are SEHNR and FQNEAQ (reference sequence). V gave up 6 bases and J gave up 4 bases, with 19 bases separating them. CDR3 protein: CASSNTSGTPNQPQHF. DNA of the CDR3: TGTGCCAGCAGTAACACCAGCGGGACACCAAATCAGCCCCAGCATTTT. The full variable domain, completed using reference TRBV7-9 and TRBJ1-5, is DTGVSQNPRHKITKRGQNVTFRCDPISEHNRLYWYRQTLGQGPEFLTYFQNEAQLEKSRLLSDRFSAERPKGSFSTLEIQRTEQGDSAMYLCASSNTSGTPNQPQHFGDGTRLSIL.

The chain recombines TRBV5-8 with TRBJ2-2; TRBD2 agrees at 8 bases. Germline-derived CDR1 and CDR2 are SGHTS and YDEGEE. V shed 9 bases and J 2 bases; nucleotides not matched to a gene: 12. The length of the CDR3 is 16 residues. The DNA for the CDR3 is TGTGCCAACCACGCGGGGGGACTAGTAAACACCGGGGAGCTGTTTTTT. Protein product: CANHAGGLVNTGELFF.

In its sample, this clonotype was seen once. A much larger clone differs by one base, so this may be a read error. V usage is TRBV24-1 and J usage is TRBJ2-7; tentatively, D is TRBD1 (6 bases). Between the trimmed V and J ends, which lost 9 bases and 0 bases, there was a span of 11 bases. Germline V gene lookup returns CDR1 KGHDR and CDR2 SFDVKD. The CDR3 loop spans 13 amino acids. CDR3: CATQGNNSYEQYF. The CDR3 coding sequence is TGTGCCACCCAGGGGAACAACTCCTACGAGCAGTACTTC.

Comments on this clonotype: This may arise from a read error, as a much more abundant clone is one base away. The V and J genes are TRBV4-3 and TRBJ2-5; perhaps TRBD2 as D (6 bases). The CDR3 consists of 14 residues. Looked up from germline, CDR1 is LGHNA and CDR2 is YSLEER. CDR3 loop: CDSSQDPGEETQYF. CDR3 DNA: TGCGACAGCAGCCAAGACCCGGGGGAAGAGACCCAGTACTTC.

This clonotype came up many times. The chain joins TRBV12-3 or TRBV12-4 to TRBJ1-4, with a possible D match to TRBD1 (5 bases). The CDR3 spans 15 residues. V was clipped by 7 bases and J by 2 bases, with 14 bases between them. The CDR3 spells CASTSGRDTNEKLFF. Here the CDR3 DNA reads TGTGCCAGCACCTCAGGCAGGGATACTAATGAAAAACTGTTTTTT.

V usage is TRBV2 and J usage is TRBJ2-2, with D hard to call. The CDR3 totals 14 residues. V dropped 5 bases and J dropped 6 bases, with 13 bases sitting between them. CDR1 is SNHLY, CDR2 FYNNEI, per germline. The CDR3 region has the DNA TGTGCCAGCAGTTTATCGATCCGGTCCGGGGAGCTGTTTTTT. This codes for CASSLSIRSGELFF.

This clonotype was seen a handful of times. The CDR3 region is CASSKRDQNYEQYF. The CDR3 DNA reads TGTGCCAGCAGCAAGCGGGACCAGAACTACGAGCAGTACTTC. V and J are TRBV7-6 and TRBJ2-7, with 7 bases identical to TRBD2. The CDR3 is 14 residues long. The V gene's germline CDR1 is SGHVS and CDR2 FNYEAQ. Unmatched junction bases numbered 7, after V lost 5 bases and J lost 3 bases.

This clonotype was found a few times. The J gene is TRBJ1-5, the V gene TRBV2; D is uncertain. Germline V CDR1 and CDR2: SNHLY, FYNNEI. There are 12 residues in the CDR3. Trimming took 7 bases from V and 11 from J, leaving 15 bases between them. This chain's CDR3 is CASTTEAETQHF. CDR3 sequence (DNA): TGTGCCAGCACCACTGAGGCGGAGACCCAGCATTTT.